A single sample gave rise to the 21 T cell receptor beta chains below, sequenced in a study of T cell changes during pregnancy in multiple sclerosis. Here immunoSEQ multiplex PCR was the method, and the copy in TCRdb shows in-frame clones only, minus some. The table records just under 65,000 clones, under 95% of them present only once. The sample consisted of CD8+ T cells from peripheral blood mononuclear cells, taken in the second trimester of pregnancy. The receptors derive from a female donor with multiple sclerosis, enrolled in a pregnancy study.

This clone was detected once. The chain employs TRBV6-5 and TRBJ1-1, with TRBD1 as a possible D gene (5 bases). This CDR3 has 15 residues. Germline assignment: CDR1 MNHEY and CDR2 SVGAGI. The germline V and J ends were trimmed by 0 bases and 3 bases, with 11 bases remaining between them. The CDR3 here is CASSYSRGVDTEAFF. CDR3 DNA: TGTGCCAGCAGTTACTCTCGGGGGGTAGACACTGAAGCTTTCTTT.

The J gene is TRBJ2-1, the V gene TRBV4-1; 9 bases line up with TRBD2. Germline trimming cut 0 bases from V and 1 base from J; bases unmatched to any gene: 1. The CDR3 sequence is 16 residues long. Germline lookup yields CDR1 MGHRA and CDR2 YSYEKL. The CDR3 region has the DNA TGCGCCAGCAGCCAAGATAGCGGGAGTTCCTACAATGAGCAGTTCTTC. The encoded protein is CASSQDSGSSYNEQFF.

This sequence joins TRBV13 and TRBJ1-1, with unresolved D. Trimming removed 4 bases from V and 11 bases from J, with 17 bases in between. Germline V gene data show CDR1 as PRHDT and CDR2 as FYEKMQ (reference sequence). This CDR3 spans 13 amino acids. In DNA form, the CDR3 reads TGTGCCAGCAGCTCGATGGACTCGGTGGAGGCTTTCTTT. Translating it yields CASSSMDSVEAFF. The entire variable domain, with the rest obtained from reference TRBV13 and TRBJ1-1, is as follows: AAGVIQSPRHLIKEKRETATLKCYPIPRHDTVYWYQQGPGQDPQFLISFYEKMQSDKGSIPDRFSAQQFSDYHSELNMSSLELGDSALYFCASSSMDSVEAFFGQGTRLTVV.

This sequence joins TRBV6-5 and TRBJ2-2; no firm D call. Per the germline V gene, CDR1 is MNHEY and CDR2 is SVGAGI. This CDR3 has 16 amino acids. V was pared by 4 bases and J by 1 base, with 13 bases between. CDR3 DNA sequence: TGTGCCAGCAGTTCCCTTGACTCGATGAACACCGGGGAGCTGTTTTTT. Its translation is CASSSLDSMNTGELFF.

The chain uses TRBV7-7 and TRBJ2-2; D perhaps matches TRBD2 (6 bases). This CDR3 has 14 amino acids. Germline V gene sequence: CDR1 SSHAT, CDR2 FNYEAQ (reference sequence). The V and J ends lost 4 bases and 7 bases respectively, with 13 bases between them. The CDR3 DNA reads as TGTGCCAGCAGCTCGGAGGGGTTTGGCGGGGAGCTGTTTTTT. The encoded protein is CASSSEGFGGELFF.

Judged by abundance, this clone is medium-sized. This sequence joins TRBV5-6 and TRBJ1-5; D might be TRBD1 (6 bases). CDR1 is SGHDT and CDR2 is YYEEEE in the germline V gene. V lost 1 base and J 2 bases, leaving 10 bases between the germline ends. This CDR3 comprises 15 residues. This CDR3 reads CASSLWGLGNQPQHF. For the CDR3, the DNA is TGTGCCAGCAGCTTGTGGGGGCTCGGCAATCAGCCCCAGCATTTT.

This sequence joins TRBV5-1 and TRBJ2-3; 9 nucleotides agree with TRBD1. CDR1 and CDR2 from the germline V gene are SGHRS and YFSETQ. The CDR3 has 17 amino acids. Germline trimming cut 5 bases from V and 3 bases from J; bases unmatched to any gene: 13. The CDR3 sequence is CASRHNRGPVRTDTQYF. The CDR3 DNA follows: TGCGCCAGCAGACATAACAGGGGGCCTGTGAGGACAGATACGCAGTATTTT.

The chain has TRBV7-8 and TRBJ2-7; 8 bases match TRBD1. This CDR3 region has 15 residues. CDR1 is SGHVS, CDR2 FQNEAQ, per germline. V trimming: 6 bases; J trimming: 5 bases; junction bases outside the gene matches: 12. The DNA for the CDR3 is TGTGCCAGCAGGGAAAGGCGCGCAGGGGGCGACGAGCAGTACTTC. Residues: CASRERRAGGDEQYF. The full variable domain, in which reference TRBV7-8 and TRBJ2-7 provide the parts outside the CDR3, is GAGVSQSPRYKVAKRGQDVALRCDPISGHVSLFWYQQALGQGPEFLTYFQNEAQLDKSGLPSDRFFAERPEGSVSTLKIQRTQQEDSAVYLCASRERRAGGDEQYFGPGTRLTVT.

V usage is TRBV2 and J usage is TRBJ2-3, with 7 bases fitting TRBD2. J was trimmed by 0 bases and V by 10 bases; bases with no gene match: 4. The CDR3 contains 13 residues. CDR1 and CDR2 (germline): SNHLY, FYNNEI. CDR3 residues: CATRGDSTDTQYF. The DNA for the CDR3 is TGTGCCACCCGGGGGGATAGCACAGATACGCAGTATTTT.

The chain uses TRBV21-1 and TRBJ1-1; the table's TRBD1 call for D was not verified on the DNA. TRBV21-1 is a pseudogene. This CDR3 has 17 residues. The CDR3: CASSKVVGSRPNTEAFF. The DNA for the CDR3 is TGTGCCAGCAGCAAAGTAGTCGGATCCAGGCCCAACACTGAAGCTTTCTTT.

The chain joins TRBV14 to TRBJ1-1; TRBD1 agrees at 8 bases. The length of the CDR3 is 13 residues. Germline V CDR1 and CDR2: SGHDN, FVKESK. The junction had 0 bases not matched to a gene; V was cut back by 5 bases and J by 1 base. CDR3 nucleotides: TGTGCCAGCAGCGACAGGGGGAACACTGAAGCTTTCTTT. It codes for CASSDRGNTEAFF.

The chain links TRBV13 to TRBJ2-7; possibly TRBD1 for D (5 bases). Germline CDR1 reads PRHDT; CDR2 reads FYEKMQ (reference sequence). The V gene lost 2 bases and the J gene lost 2 bases, with 10 bases spanning the gap. The CDR3 totals 14 residues. The CDR3 loop reads CASSLSGLAYEQYF. As DNA, the CDR3 is TGTGCCAGCAGCTTATCAGGGCTGGCCTACGAGCAGTACTTC.

The chain combines TRBV6-5 with TRBJ2-7, with D possibly being TRBD2 (6 bases). The CDR3 totals 15 residues. Germline CDR1 is MNHEY and CDR2 is SVGAGI. With 6 bases removed from V and 2 bases from J, the gap between germline ends came to 17 bases. The CDR3 protein is CASRSVAAAAYEQYF. Written as DNA, the CDR3 is TGTGCCAGCAGGTCGGTAGCGGCCGCTGCCTACGAGCAGTACTTC.

J is TRBJ2-7 and V is TRBV29-1; possibly TRBD2 for D (6 bases). The CDR3 is 12 residues long. Germline CDR1 SQVTM, CDR2 ANQGSEA. V was cut by 7 bases and J by 0 bases, with 10 bases left in between. The CDR3, as DNA: TGCAGCGGCGGGGACTTCTCCTACGAGCAGTACTTC. Amino acid sequence: CSGGDFSYEQYF.

This chain links TRBV27 with TRBJ1-4; D not certain. The germline CDR1 and CDR2 sequences are MNHEY and SMNVEV (reference sequence). V shed 6 bases and J shed 7 bases, with 9 bases lying between them. The CDR3 is 12 residues long. Written as DNA, the CDR3 is TGTGCCAGCAGCCTTCGGGGTGAAAAACTGTTTTTT. Its translation: CASSLRGEKLFF.

The CDR3 bases are TGTGCCTGGAGTCTAGGTCGGGGGTTGGGTGGCTACACCTTC. Amino acids: CAWSLGRGLGGYTF. The V gene is TRBV30, the J gene TRBJ1-2, with a tentative D call TRBD1 (5 bases). Germline assignment: CDR1 GTSNPN and CDR2 SVGIG (reference sequence). The V end lost 2 bases, the J end lost 7 bases, and 17 bases lay between the germline ends. There are 14 residues in the CDR3.

This chain connects TRBV18 to TRBJ2-2, with TRBD1 identical over 8 bases. Germline V gene data show CDR1 as KGHSH and CDR2 as LQKENI. The CDR3 contains 16 residues. Unmatched junction bases numbered 13, after V lost 6 bases and J lost 7 bases. The CDR3 DNA reads as TGTGCCAGCTCCCACGACAGGGGTATGTCTCACGGGGAGCTGTTTTTT. It translates to CASSHDRGMSHGELFF.

The rearrangement joins TRBV27 to TRBJ2-3; 10 bases match TRBD1. From germline, CDR1 is MNHEY and CDR2 SMNVEV (reference sequence). Trimming at V came to 4 bases and at J to 2 bases, leaving 3 bases not matched to a gene. CDR3 length: 15 residues. CDR3 protein: CASSSDRGVTDTQYF. DNA for the CDR3: TGTGCCAGCAGTTCGGACAGGGGGGTCACAGATACGCAGTATTTT.

The chain couples TRBV29-1 to TRBJ2-4; 9 bases are shared with TRBD1. V was clipped by 4 bases and J by 2 bases; unmatched bases: 9. This CDR3 contains 16 residues. Germline CDR1 SQVTM, CDR2 ANQGSEA. CDR3 region: CSVVWWGTGSKNIQYF. In DNA form, the CDR3 reads TGCAGCGTTGTATGGTGGGGGACAGGGTCCAAAAACATTCAGTACTTC. The complete variable domain, with remaining parts taken from reference TRBV29-1 and TRBJ2-4, reads SAVISQKPSRDICQRGTSLTIQCQVDSQVTMMFWYRQQPGQSLTLIATANQGSEATYESGFVIDKFPISRPNLTFSTLTVSNMSPEDSSIYLCSVVWWGTGSKNIQYFGAGTRLSVL.

This chain joins TRBV7-9 and TRBJ2-1; 7 nucleotides align to TRBD2. J gave up 15 bases and V 2 bases, and 10 bases lay outside the gene matches. There are 13 residues in the CDR3. CDR1 is SEHNR, CDR2 FQNEAQ, per germline (reference sequence). In DNA, the CDR3 is TGTGCCAGCAGCTTACCTAGCGGCTCTAACGGGTTCTTC. It is translated as CASSLPSGSNGFF. Together with reference TRBV7-9 and TRBJ2-1, the CDR3 gives the full variable domain: DTGVSQNPRHKITKRGQNVTFRCDPISEHNRLYWYRQTLGQGPEFLTYFQNEAQLEKSRLLSDRFSAERPKGSFSTLEIQRTEQGDSAMYLCASSLPSGSNGFFGPGTRLTVL.

The chain combines TRBV18 with TRBJ1-1; D gene uncertain. Trimming shortened V by 9 bases and J by 5 bases, and 13 bases separated the two germline ends. The V gene's germline CDR1 is KGHSH and CDR2 LQKENI. The CDR3 extends over 12 amino acids. Here the CDR3 reads CASFEMRTEAFF. For the CDR3, the DNA is TGTGCCAGTTTCGAGATGAGGACTGAAGCTTTCTTT.